Listed below are T cell receptor beta chains from one sample, sequenced in a study of siplizumab effects on memory and regulatory T cells. These receptors' targets are unknown. Sequencing was performed with immunoSEQ multiplex PCR; in TCRdb, only in-frame clones are kept and a portion is missing. The table shows roughly 2,900 clones, with about 49% occurring only once. Material: CFSE-low (dividing) CD4+ T cells sorted from an allogeneic mixed lymphocyte reaction. Receptors originate from a human donor in good health; the cells came from an allogeneic mixed lymphocyte reaction. The CDR3 runs from the conserved cysteine through the conserved F or W. D genes are given only for firm matches. Clone sizes are given selectively: once, few, many, or a class where the clone is expanded.

D	J	V	size	CDR3	DNA
-	TRBJ1-3	TRBV7-6	-	CASSLQDSGNTIYF	TGTGCCAGCAGCTTACAGGACTCTGGAAACACCATATATTTT
TRBD1	TRBJ1-1	TRBV18	-	CASSRDRGSGEAFF	TGTGCCAGCTCGCGGGACAGGGGGTCTGGTGAAGCTTTCTTT
-	TRBJ1-2	TRBV30	few	CAWRAPGGNYGYTF	TGTGCCTGGAGGGCCCCCGGGGGGAACTATGGCTACACCTTC
-	TRBJ1-5	TRBV29-1	-	CSVDQGPNQPQHF	TGCAGCGTTGACCAAGGGCCAAATCAGCCCCAGCATTTT
TRBD2	TRBJ2-7	TRBV19	-	CASSVTSGYEQYF	TGTGCCAGTAGTGTGACTAGCGGATACGAGCAGTACTTC
-	TRBJ1-1	TRBV7-8	-	CASSFVQNTEAFF	TGTGCCAGCAGCTTTGTCCAGAACACTGAAGCTTTCTTT
-	TRBJ2-7	TRBV7-9	-	CASSLNGYEQYF	TGTGCCAGCAGCTTAAACGGTTACGAGCAGTACTTC
TRBD2	TRBJ2-3	TRBV6-5	-	CASRTSGGNTDTQYF	TGTGCCAGCAGAACTAGCGGGGGGAACACAGATACGCAGTATTTT
-	TRBJ2-7	TRBV6-5	-	CASTTGLSEQYF	TGTGCCAGCACAACAGGTCTGAGCGAGCAGTACTTC
-	TRBJ1-5	TRBV29-1	few	CSAGAPGQPQHF	TGCAGCGCCGGGGCTCCAGGGCAGCCCCAGCATTTT
-	TRBJ1-4	TRBV30	few	CAWSEGAREKLFF	TGTGCCTGGAGTGAGGGAGCCAGGGAAAAACTGTTTTTT
-	TRBJ2-7	TRBV19	medium-sized	CASSPPPKGRYEQYF	TGTGCCAGTAGTCCCCCTCCAAAGGGACGTTACGAGCAGTACTTC
-	TRBJ2-1	TRBV7-9	few	CASSLEVGYRFF	TGTGCCAGCAGCTTAGAGGTTGGGTATCGGTTCTTC
-	TRBJ1-3	TRBV18	few	CASSPRSSGNTIYF	TGTGCCAGCTCACCTAGGAGCTCTGGAAACACCATATATTTT
-	TRBJ2-7	TRBV6-6	-	CASSYNRAGEQYF	TGTGCCAGCAGTTACAACAGGGCGGGCGAGCAGTACTTC
-	TRBJ1-2	TRBV5-1	large	CASRDSNYGYTF	TGCGCCAGCAGGGACAGTAACTATGGCTACACCTTC
-	TRBJ1-6	TRBV27	-	CATQAGYGSPLHF	TGTGCCACCCAGGCAGGGTATGGTTCACCCCTCCACTTT
TRBD1	TRBJ1-2	TRBV4-3	-	CASSRDRDRSYGYTF	TGCGCCAGCAGCCGGGACCGGGACAGGAGCTATGGCTACACCTTC
-	TRBJ2-6	TRBV6-6	-	CASSYSGANVLTF	TGTGCCAGCAGTTACTCTGGGGCCAACGTCCTGACTTTC
TRBD2	TRBJ2-3	TRBV19	-	CASSIPGGVDTQYF	TGTGCCAGTAGTATCCCCGGGGGGGTAGATACGCAGTATTTT
-	TRBJ2-3	TRBV4-3	-	CASSQALGQTDTQYF	TGCGCCAGCAGCCAAGCCCTGGGTCAAACAGATACGCAGTATTTT
-	TRBJ1-1	TRBV29-1	few	CSADSLNTEAFF	TGCAGCGCGGACAGCTTGAACACTGAAGCTTTCTTT
-	TRBJ2-1	TRBV7-2	few	CASRTTGTYNEQFF	TGTGCCAGCAGGACCACAGGGACCTACAATGAGCAGTTCTTC
TRBD2	TRBJ2-1	TRBV11-3	few	CASSSPGLAGGSSYNEQFF	TGTGCCAGCAGCTCCCCGGGACTAGCGGGAGGGAGCTCCTACAATGAGCAGTTCTTC
-	TRBJ2-7	TRBV6-1	-	CASSVSYHGGYEQYF	TGTGCCAGCAGTGTCTCCTATCACGGGGGATACGAGCAGTACTTC
-	TRBJ2-1	TRBV7-9	-	CASSPQVASRYDEQFF	TGTGCCAGCAGCCCCCAGGTCGCTAGCCGGTATGATGAGCAGTTCTTC
-	TRBJ1-4	TRBV28	large	CASSTTRGRLFF	TGTGCCAGCAGTACAACAAGAGGGAGACTGTTTTTT